The present entry profiles one T cell receptor beta chain with its context. Its antigen target is currently unknown. Per-base quality was not reported, and no clone a single base away is much larger than it. V loses 6 bases at its end and J loses 6 bases; junction bases beyond the gene matches: 7. The CDR3 runs 14 amino acids, cysteine and phenylalanine included. CDR3 DNA only is kept here, 42 bases in frame from base 1. This sample stems from a study of T-cell reconstitution after alpha-beta-depleted transplantation in children (dated by TCRdb to the mid-2010s). At the level of the whole study: Using TCR repertoire profiling, the study quantitatively followed how T-cell immune reconstitution unfolded in children after TCRalphabeta/CD19-depleted allogeneic hematopoietic cell transplantation.

General conclusions and limits of the study: The apparently early alphabetaT-cell count recovery about two months after transplant was reportedly dependent on only several hundred rapidly expanded clones derived from non-depleted graft cells. The frequencies of hyperexpanded clones fell over the following months, and after one year, T-cell counts and TCRbeta diversity were mostly attributed to newly produced T cells. In some patients, the high TCRbeta diversity seen at day 60 was put down to recipient T cells and intrathymic progenitors that had survived conditioning.

This sample's treatment or condition label indicates: allogeneic hematopoietic cell transplantation with graft depleted of TCRalphabeta T cells and CD19 B cells. The transplant recipients were children given TCRalphabeta/CD19-depleted allogeneic hematopoietic cell grafts. The method behind the library was PCR. Sequencing was performed on an Illumina HiSeq 2500. TCR library preparation used molecular barcoding, with unique molecular identifiers applied to normalize quantification of the TCRbeta repertoire. TCRdb trimmed public reads at Q25 via fastp, called clones via MiXCR and kept in-frame beta chains. A single entry per CDR3 protein holds the most common genes and DNA from its merged rows. Here the sample has 700,000 to 850,000 distinct CDR3 sequences; around 17% occur a single time. The ten biggest clones cover around 4.5% of the sample.

This sequence uses TRBV12-3 or TRBV12-4 and TRBJ2-7, with 11 central nucleotides matching TRBD2. The specimen was PBMCs, mostly from graft donor cells, collected 360 days after TCRalphabeta/CD19-depleted stem cell transplant. The source is a male patient younger than 18 who had a stem cell transplant for acute lymphoblastic leukemia, so the T cells may come from the graft donor. The bases read TGTGCCAGCAGCCGGGGACTAGCGGTGCTCGAGCAGTACTTC. Its translation is CASSRGLAVLEQYF.